These T cell receptor beta chains were read from a single sample in a study of T cells in tumors after PD-1 blockade. The assay was immunoSEQ multiplex PCR, and TCRdb's table has in-frame clones only and misses some. The sample lists about 2,000 clones, roughly 70% occurring once. Sample: tumor tissue, taken before anti-PD-1 treatment. These TCRs come from a human donor with basal cell carcinoma. Both conserved end residues are part of each CDR3. D genes are given only for firm matches. Clone sizes are given selectively: once, few, many, or a class where the clone is expanded.

clone_size,cdr3_length,d_call,v_call,j_call,cdr3_aa,cdr3_nt
few,17,TRBD1,TRBV30,TRBJ2-7,CAWSVGPSSQGRYEQYF,TGTGCCTGGAGTGTAGGGCCCTCCTCACAGGGGCGCTACGAGCAGTACTTC
once,13,.,TRBV2,TRBJ2-7,CASRRDGNYEQYF,TGTGCCAGCAGACGGGACGGAAACTACGAGCAGTACTTC
.,13,.,TRBV6-5,TRBJ1-5,CASKATANQPQHF,TGTGCCAGCAAAGCGACAGCGAATCAGCCCCAGCATTTT
.,15,TRBD2,TRBV28,TRBJ2-3,CASSFGGGSTDTQYF,TGTGCCAGCAGTTTCGGCGGGGGGAGCACAGATACGCAGTATTTT
.,14,.,TRBV29-1,TRBJ1-5,CSVVFNSREEPQHF,TGCAGCGTTGTATTCAACAGTCGGGAAGAGCCCCAGCATTTT
.,16,.,TRBV4-1,TRBJ1-4,CASSRTTGFRDEKLFF,TGCGCCAGCAGCCGTACAACAGGTTTCCGCGATGAAAAACTGTTTTTT
few,12,.,TRBV29-1,TRBJ2-5,CSVKGTQETQYF,TGCAGCGTTAAGGGTACTCAAGAGACCCAGTACTTC
large,14,TRBD1,TRBV27,TRBJ1-6,CATNRDRGDSPLHF,TGTGCCACGAACCGGGACAGGGGCGATTCACCCCTCCACTTT
.,15,.,TRBV4-1,TRBJ2-1,CASSQERRGGDEQFF,TGCGCCAGCAGCCAAGAGAGGAGAGGGGGGGATGAGCAGTTCTTC
.,13,.,TRBV7-6,TRBJ2-2,CASSLTTTGELFF,TGTGCCAGCAGCTTAACCACCACCGGGGAGCTGTTTTTT
.,14,TRBD2,TRBV10-2,TRBJ2-3,CASSVTSGGDTQYF,TGCGCCAGCAGTGTTACTAGCGGGGGAGATACGCAGTATTTT
.,14,.,TRBV5-1,TRBJ2-7,CASSRGSTSYEQYF,TGCGCCAGCAGCCGGGGGTCTACGTCCTACGAGCAGTACTTC
.,17,TRBD2,TRBV7-8,TRBJ2-3,CASSAPLAGGPTDTQYF,TGTGCCAGCAGCGCGCCGCTGGCGGGGGGGCCCACAGATACGCAGTATTTT
.,14,TRBD1,TRBV11-1,TRBJ1-2,CASSSRTGDYGYTF,TGTGCCAGCAGCTCACGGACAGGAGACTATGGCTACACCTTC
.,13,.,TRBV6-5,TRBJ1-1,CASRYDRNTEAFF,TGTGCCAGCAGATATGACAGGAACACTGAAGCTTTCTTT
.,15,.,TRBV6-6,TRBJ1-2,CASSFSDEGFYGYTF,TGTGCCAGCAGTTTCTCGGACGAAGGGTTCTACGGCTACACCTTC
once,15,TRBD1,TRBV30,TRBJ1-3,CAWSVGQSSGNTIYF,TGTGCCTGGAGTGTGGGACAGAGCTCTGGAAACACCATATATTTT
.,15,.,TRBV6-1,TRBJ2-3,CASSEDGHSTDTQYF,TGTGCCAGCAGTGAGGACGGACATAGCACAGATACGCAGTATTTT
.,15,TRBD1,TRBV5-1,TRBJ1-3,CASSAGTGLGNTIYF,TGCGCCAGCAGCGCCGGGACAGGGTTAGGAAACACCATATATTTT
few,18,.,TRBV10-3,TRBJ2-3,CAISESPGAVGYTDTQYF,TGTGCCATCAGTGAGTCCCCCGGAGCGGTGGGATACACAGATACGCAGTATTTT
once,13,.,TRBV7-9,TRBJ2-7,CASSLSQGHEQYF,TGTGCCAGCAGCTTATCACAGGGCCACGAGCAGTACTTC
large,13,TRBD2,TRBV20-1,TRBJ2-3,CSASGTSPDTQYF,TGCAGTGCTAGTGGGACTAGCCCAGATACGCAGTATTTT
.,18,TRBD2,TRBV3-1/TRBV3-2,TRBJ2-3,CASSRGLAGGRSTDTQYF,TGTGCCAGCAGCCGGGGACTAGCGGGGGGCCGAAGCACAGATACGCAGTATTTT
.,14,.,TRBV10-3,TRBJ1-1,CAISPLTGNTEAFF,TGTGCCATCAGCCCCCTTACAGGGAACACTGAAGCTTTCTTT
large,14,.,TRBV6-5,TRBJ1-3,CASIATASGNTIYF,TGTGCCAGCATTGCGACGGCCTCTGGAAACACCATATATTTT
.,16,TRBD2,TRBV5-1,TRBJ2-5,CASSLAIGGAAETQYF,TGCGCCAGCAGCTTGGCCATCGGGGGGGCCGCAGAGACCCAGTACTTC
.,13,.,TRBV11-3,TRBJ2-3,CASSLLSTDTQYF,TGTGCCAGCAGCCTCCTATCCACAGATACGCAGTATTTT
.,15,TRBD2,TRBV28,TRBJ2-3,CASSFPGGATDTQYF,TGTGCCAGCAGTTTCCCCGGGGGGGCCACGGATACGCAGTATTTT
.,13,.,TRBV18,TRBJ2-5,CASSPGIQETQYF,TGTGCCAGCTCACCAGGTATTCAAGAGACCCAGTACTTC
.,16,.,TRBV5-1,TRBJ1-4,CASSLGPVATNEKLFF,TGCGCCAGCAGCTTGGGACCAGTTGCAACTAATGAAAAACTGTTTTTT
.,16,.,TRBV7-2,TRBJ2-4,CASSPRTGESWGIQYF,TGTGCCAGCAGCCCCCGAACCGGGGAAAGTTGGGGCATTCAGTACTTC
.,15,.,TRBV10-3,TRBJ2-1,CATTTPQGGINEQFF,TGTGCCACCACCACCCCACAGGGGGGGATCAATGAGCAGTTCTTC
few,13,TRBD1,TRBV28,TRBJ1-2,CASSQDRVYGYTF,TGTGCCAGCAGTCAAGACAGGGTCTATGGCTACACCTTC
once,12,.,TRBV12-3/TRBV12-4,TRBJ2-5,CASSYQLETQYF,TGTGCCAGCAGTTACCAGTTGGAGACCCAGTACTTC
.,13,.,TRBV4-1,TRBJ2-1,CASSQDPYNEQFF,TGCGCCAGCAGCCAAGATCCCTACAATGAGCAGTTCTTC
large,14,.,TRBV13,TRBJ1-6,CASSFGQEPFTLHF,TGTGCCAGCAGCTTTGGGCAGGAGCCCTTTACCCTCCACTTT
few,13,TRBD1,TRBV5-1,TRBJ1-2,CASSFDREGGYTF,TGCGCCAGCAGCTTCGACAGGGAGGGAGGCTACACCTTC
.,14,.,TRBV2,TRBJ2-3,CASSRDMKVDTQYF,TGTGCCAGCAGCCGGGACATGAAGGTCGATACGCAGTATTTT
.,14,.,TRBV19,TRBJ2-7,CASSYGGSSYEQYF,TGTGCCAGTAGCTATGGTGGCAGCTCCTACGAGCAGTACTTC
.,14,.,TRBV15,TRBJ1-6,CATSSSDGRGPLHF,TGTGCCACCAGCAGTAGTGATGGCAGGGGACCCCTCCACTTT
once,14,TRBD2,TRBV27,TRBJ2-2,CASRRLGGGGELFF,TGTGCCAGCCGCCGTCTGGGGGGGGGCGGGGAGCTGTTTTTT
.,12,.,TRBV5-1,TRBJ2-7,CASSLESYEQYF,TGCGCCAGCAGCTTGGAAAGCTACGAGCAGTACTTC